The 32 T cell receptor beta chains listed next were all sequenced from one sample in a study of blood T cell repertoires in COVID-19. The data were produced by immunoSEQ multiplex PCR, yet TCRdb's version contains in-frame clones alone and is incomplete. The data show around 86,000 clones, about 89% seen once. Sequenced sample: peripheral blood. The receptors derive from a human donor with acute or convalescent COVID-19. The donor label of this sample is uncertain.

The chain employs TRBV3-1 (or the pseudogene TRBV3-2) and TRBJ1-4, with 8 bases identical to TRBD1. CDR3 length equals 14 residues. Trimming took 4 bases from V and 4 from J; bases not matched to a gene: 2. The germline V gene encodes CDR1 LGHDT and CDR2 YNNKEL (reference sequence). Written as DNA, the CDR3 is TGTGCCAGCAGCCGACAGGGGAATAATGAAAAACTGTTTTTT. It codes for CASSRQGNNEKLFF.

The chain combines TRBV6-4 with TRBJ2-1; 7 nucleotides agree with TRBD1. Germline V CDR1 and CDR2: MRHNA, SNTAGT. V lost 5 bases, J lost 5 bases, and 9 bases stayed unmatched. The CDR3 runs 15 residues. The CDR3 loop is CASSRQGGADNEQFF. The CDR3 bases are TGTGCCAGCAGTAGACAGGGCGGTGCAGACAATGAGCAGTTCTTC.

The chain has TRBV5-1 and TRBJ1-4, with TRBD1 matching over 7 bases. With V trimmed by 4 bases and J by 6 bases, 6 bases remained unmatched. CDR3 length: 14 amino acids. Germline V gene data show CDR1 as SGHRS and CDR2 as YFSETQ. Here the CDR3 reads CASSPEGAYEKLFF. The CDR3 DNA follows: TGCGCCAGCAGCCCCGAGGGGGCATATGAAAAACTGTTTTTT.

The chain carries TRBV6-5 and TRBJ2-2; no definite D call. Germline V lookup: CDR1 MNHEY, CDR2 SVGAGI. The V gene lost 6 bases and the J gene lost 2 bases, with 4 bases spanning the gap. The CDR3 is made up of 12 amino acids. The CDR3 bases are TGTGCCAGCAGGTCTAACACCGGGGAGCTGTTTTTT. Amino acids: CASRSNTGELFF.

The genes are TRBV29-1 and TRBJ1-3, with D possibly TRBD1 on 5 matching bases. V dropped 6 bases and J dropped 5 bases, with 11 bases sitting between them. This CDR3 is 12 amino acids long. The V gene's germline CDR1 is SQVTM and CDR2 ANQGSEA. The CDR3, as DNA: TGCAGCGTATGGACACTGAGAAACACCATATATTTT. It encodes CSVWTLRNTIYF.

This chain uses TRBV6-6 with TRBJ2-1; 8 bases map to TRBD1. Germline CDR1 is MNHNY and CDR2 is SVGAGI (reference sequence). Trimming cost V 4 bases and J 9 bases; bases outside gene matches: 5. The CDR3 covers 13 residues. The CDR3 sequence is CASSWTGFGEQFF. CDR3 nucleotides: TGTGCCAGCAGTTGGACAGGGTTTGGTGAGCAGTTCTTC.

The genes are TRBV19 and TRBJ2-3, with D hard to call. The CDR3 runs to 13 residues. V shed 6 bases and J shed 3 bases, with 10 bases lying between them. From germline, CDR1 is LNHDA and CDR2 SQIVND (reference sequence). The CDR3 here is CASSRLRTDTQYF. The CDR3 DNA reads as TGTGCCAGTAGCCGCCTCCGGACAGATACGCAGTATTTT.

This sequence joins TRBV28 and TRBJ1-1; 7 nucleotides align to TRBD1. This CDR3 region has 16 residues. Germline V gene lookup returns CDR1 MDHEN and CDR2 SYDVKM. Trimming took 1 base from V and 0 from J; bases not matched to a gene: 5. The CDR3 loop is CASSLLQGDLNTEAFF. CDR3 coding DNA: TGTGCCAGCAGTTTATTGCAGGGGGACTTGAACACTGAAGCTTTCTTT. The full variable domain, with the rest looked up from reference TRBV28 and TRBJ1-1, is DVKVTQSSRYLVKRTGEKVFLECVQDMDHENMFWYRQDPGLGLRLIYFSYDVKMKEKGDIPEGYSVSREKKERFSLILESASTNQTSMYLCASSLLQGDLNTEAFFGQGTRLTVV.

The rearrangement uses TRBV5-8 and TRBJ1-6, with a possible D match to TRBD1 (6 bases). The CDR3 sequence is 16 residues long. CDR1 and CDR2 (germline): SGHTS, YDEGEE. The V gene lost 4 bases and the J gene lost 4 bases, with 15 bases spanning the gap. The CDR3 protein is CASSRRGGTYNSPLHF. Here the CDR3 DNA reads TGTGCCAGCAGCCGAAGGGGGGGAACTTATAATTCACCCCTCCACTTT.

This chain links TRBV7-6 with TRBJ2-1; tentative D call: TRBD1 (5 bases). The germline CDR1 and CDR2 sequences are SGHVS and FNYEAQ. V was pared by 4 bases and J by 7 bases, with 8 bases between. The CDR3 covers 12 residues. The CDR3 here is CASSSQGNEQFF. The CDR3 nucleotides are TGTGCCAGCAGCTCCCAGGGAAATGAGCAGTTCTTC.

The J gene is TRBJ2-1, the V gene TRBV11-3; TRBD1 agrees at 7 bases. The V segment lost 0 bases and the J segment 13 bases; nucleotides outside the gene matches: 9. The CDR3 covers 14 residues. Germline-derived CDR1 and CDR2 are SGHNT and YENEEA. CDR3: CASSLDKGAGTQFF. The CDR3 DNA follows: TGTGCCAGCAGCTTAGATAAGGGGGCCGGGACACAGTTCTTC.

The sample holds one count of this clone. The rearrangement joins TRBV7-9 to TRBJ1-2; D gene ambiguous. This CDR3 has 14 residues. Germline V gene data show CDR1 as SEHNR and CDR2 as FQNEAQ (reference sequence). V dropped 0 bases and J dropped 4 bases, with 9 bases sitting between them. The CDR3 protein is CASSLARTGYGYTF. The CDR3 DNA is TGTGCCAGCAGCTTAGCAAGGACTGGCTATGGCTACACCTTC.

The chain uses TRBV9 and TRBJ1-3; 7 bases are a match to TRBD1. With 4 bases clipped from V and 0 bases from J, the junction kept 7 bases outside the gene matches. The CDR3 extends over 16 amino acids. Germline CDR1 reads SGDLS; CDR2 reads YYNGEE. CDR3 residues: CASSPLQGYSGNTIYF. The CDR3 DNA sequence: TGTGCCAGCAGCCCATTACAGGGGTACTCTGGAAACACCATATATTTT. The full variable domain, rest sourced from reference TRBV9 and TRBJ1-3, is DSGVTQTPKHLITATGQRVTLRCSPRSGDLSVYWYQQSLDQGLQFLIQYYNGEERAKGNILERFSAQQFPDLHSELNLSSLELGDSALYFCASSPLQGYSGNTIYFGEGSWLTVV.

The J gene is TRBJ2-6, the V gene TRBV29-1; D is perhaps TRBD1 (7 bases). Germline V gene lookup returns CDR1 SQVTM and CDR2 ANQGSEA. The V gene lost 6 bases and the J gene lost 0 bases, with 12 bases spanning the gap. This CDR3 is 15 amino acids long. CDR3 in DNA: TGCAGCGTGGCGGGGACAGCCTCTGGGGCCAACGTCCTGACTTTC. This sequence encodes CSVAGTASGANVLTF.

This sequence joins TRBV7-9 and TRBJ1-1; no definite D call. CDR3 length: 13 residues. Germline V lookup: CDR1 SEHNR, CDR2 FQNEAQ (reference sequence). Trimming pared 3 bases from V and 6 bases from J, leaving 11 bases between. Here the CDR3 DNA reads TGTGCCAGCAGCTTGGCCCTGGCCCCTGAAGCTTTCTTT. Residues: CASSLALAPEAFF.

The chain combines TRBV19 with TRBJ1-5; tentative D call: TRBD1 (5 bases). Deletions cut 3 bases from V and 7 bases from J, with 10 bases between. The CDR3 sequence is 13 residues long. CDR1 is LNHDA and CDR2 is SQIVND in the germline V gene (reference sequence). CDR3 in amino acids: CASSMKGNQPQHF. CDR3 nucleotides: TGTGCCAGTAGTATGAAGGGGAACCAGCCCCAGCATTTT.

This clone was recorded a few times. The chain links TRBV24-1 to TRBJ1-1; 8 bases match TRBD1. This CDR3 has 14 amino acids. Per germline, CDR1 KGHDR and CDR2 SFDVKD. The ends lost 7 bases at V and 4 bases at J; junction bases unmatched: 7. The CDR3 region has the DNA TGTGCCACCAGCAGGACAGGGAGGGGCACTGAAGCTTTCTTT. It is translated as CATSRTGRGTEAFF.

This rearrangement joins TRBV12-3 or TRBV12-4 to TRBJ1-2; tentative D call: TRBD1 (5 bases). The CDR3 spans 13 residues. Trimming removed 6 bases at V and 2 bases at J, with 10 bases between. The CDR3 DNA reads as TGTGCCAGCAGGCGGGACGGAAACTATGGCTACACCTTC. Amino acid sequence: CASRRDGNYGYTF.

The CDR3, as DNA: TGTGCCAGCTCACCACCTTCGACAGGCCAAGAGACCCAGTACTTC. It yields the protein CASSPPSTGQETQYF. The chain carries TRBV18 and TRBJ2-5; tentatively, D is TRBD1 (6 bases). V was shortened by 0 bases and J by 1 base, with 9 bases between the two germline ends. Germline V lookup: CDR1 KGHSH, CDR2 LQKENI. The CDR3 covers 15 residues.

This clone was seen a handful of times. The chain couples TRBV5-4 to TRBJ2-1, with TRBD1 as a possible D gene (7 bases). The germline V gene has CDR1 SGHNT and CDR2 YYREEE (reference sequence). There are 15 residues in the CDR3. V shed 2 bases and J shed 6 bases, with 15 bases lying between them. Written as DNA, the CDR3 is TGTGCCAGCAGCTTTCTTGCAGGGGGAGGCAATGAGCAGTTCTTC. As protein: CASSFLAGGGNEQFF.

V and J are TRBV5-4 and TRBJ2-1, with 9 bases aligning to TRBD1. CDR1 SGHNT and CDR2 YYREEE come from the germline V gene (reference sequence). Germline trimming cut 3 bases from V and 9 bases from J; bases unmatched to any gene: 10. The CDR3 extends over 15 amino acids. CDR3 nucleotide sequence: TGTGCCAGCAGCTGGAGGGGACAGGGAGGGTTTGAGCAGTTCTTC. The encoded protein is CASSWRGQGGFEQFF.

The rearrangement joins TRBV19 to TRBJ1-1; 7 bases map to TRBD1. This CDR3 has 14 residues. V was pared by 5 bases and J by 8 bases, with 11 bases of the junction left unmatched. In germline, CDR1 is LNHDA, CDR2 SQIVND (reference sequence). In DNA form, the CDR3 reads TGTGCCAGTAGTCCCCCCCAGACAGGGACCGAAGCTTTCTTT. It specifies CASSPPQTGTEAFF.

This clone occurred once. The J gene is TRBJ2-1, the V gene TRBV7-8; perhaps TRBD2 as D (6 bases). CDR1 is SGHVS and CDR2 is FQNEAQ in the germline V gene. Trimming pared 5 bases from V and 2 bases from J, leaving 22 bases between. This CDR3 has 18 residues. The CDR3 DNA reads as TGTGCCAGCAGCGAACGACTGGCGACTAGTAGGCCCTACAATGAGCAGTTCTTC. As protein: CASSERLATSRPYNEQFF.

J is TRBJ2-7 and V is TRBV7-6; TRBD2 agrees at 11 bases. The V gene end was trimmed by 2 bases and the J gene end by 2 bases; junction bases not matched to a gene: 5. Per the germline V gene, CDR1 is SGHVS and CDR2 is FNYEAQ. This CDR3 region has 16 residues. The CDR3 DNA reads as TGTGCCAGCAGCTTATCTAGCGGGGGGACCGCCTACGAGCAGTACTTC. Its protein product is CASSLSSGGTAYEQYF.

This clone was recorded a few times. This chain connects TRBV19 to TRBJ1-5; 8 bases map to TRBD1. The CDR3 contains 14 residues. CDR1 is LNHDA, CDR2 SQIVND, per germline (reference sequence). With 8 bases clipped from V and 9 bases from J, the junction kept 12 bases outside the gene matches. CDR3 sequence: CASSTGEGLWPQHF. The CDR3 DNA reads TGTGCCAGTTCGACAGGGGAAGGGTTATGGCCCCAGCATTTT.

This clone was seen just once. V is TRBV7-9 and J is TRBJ2-1, with D unclear. The germline V gene has CDR1 SEHNR and CDR2 FQNEAQ (reference sequence). The germline V and J ends were trimmed by 1 base and 11 bases, with 9 bases remaining between them. CDR3 length: 12 amino acids. The CDR3 loop reads CASSLGVNKQFF. The CDR3 DNA follows: TGTGCCAGCAGCTTAGGAGTGAATAAGCAGTTCTTC. Together with reference TRBV7-9 and TRBJ2-1, the CDR3 gives the full variable domain: DTGVSQNPRHKITKRGQNVTFRCDPISEHNRLYWYRQTLGQGPEFLTYFQNEAQLEKSRLLSDRFSAERPKGSFSTLEIQRTEQGDSAMYLCASSLGVNKQFFGPGTRLTVL.

The rearrangement uses TRBV30 and TRBJ1-5, with 7 positions matching TRBD1. V dropped 3 bases and J dropped 2; count of bases not matched to a gene: 7. The CDR3 sequence is 15 residues long. The germline CDR1 and CDR2 sequences are GTSNPN and SVGIG (reference sequence). This CDR3 is CAWSSGDRRNQPQHF. CDR3 coding DNA: TGTGCCTGGAGCTCCGGGGACAGACGCAATCAGCCCCAGCATTTT.

This sequence joins TRBV6-7 and TRBJ1-2; D remains ambiguous. TRBV6-7 counts as an open reading frame of uncertain function. The germline V and J ends were trimmed by 6 bases and 4 bases, with 3 bases remaining between them. The CDR3 covers 10 residues. The CDR3 loop is CASSRYGYTF. DNA for the CDR3: TGTGCCAGCAGCCGCTATGGCTACACCTTC.

This chain connects TRBV13 to TRBJ1-6; possible D gene TRBD1, 6 bases. Germline V lookup: CDR1 PRHDT, CDR2 FYEKMQ (reference sequence). Trimming pared 4 bases from V and 5 bases from J, leaving 15 bases between. CDR3 size: 16 residues. The CDR3 reads CASSSGEGSHNSPLHF. CDR3 nucleotide sequence: TGTGCCAGCAGCTCAGGGGAGGGGAGCCATAATTCACCCCTCCACTTT.

This clone was counted a single time. The chain couples TRBV28 to TRBJ1-1; D not resolved. Trimming shortened V by 3 bases and J by 4 bases, and 9 bases separated the two germline ends. This CDR3 has 13 amino acids. From germline, CDR1 is MDHEN and CDR2 SYDVKM. CDR3 nucleotides: TGTGCCAGCAGTTTCATGCGTGGCACTGAAGCTTTCTTT. Its protein product is CASSFMRGTEAFF. Full variable domain (rest looked up from reference TRBV28 and TRBJ1-1): DVKVTQSSRYLVKRTGEKVFLECVQDMDHENMFWYRQDPGLGLRLIYFSYDVKMKEKGDIPEGYSVSREKKERFSLILESASTNQTSMYLCASSFMRGTEAFFGQGTRLTVV.

Comments on this clone: At one boundary the junction diverges from the germline segment, which might be a read error. This sequence joins TRBV3-1 (or the pseudogene TRBV3-2) and TRBJ2-2; D might be TRBD2 (5 bases). The V gene's germline CDR1 is LGHDT and CDR2 YNNKEL (reference sequence). The CDR3 is made up of 14 amino acids. CDR3 sequence reads: CASSQARYTGEPFF. The CDR3 DNA is TGTGCCAGCAGCCAGGCTCGATACACCGGGGAGCCGTTTTTT.

This clone was picked up one time. This rearrangement joins TRBV12-3 or TRBV12-4 to TRBJ2-7, with no clear D. Trimming shortened V by 0 bases and J by 3 bases, and 3 bases separated the two germline ends. This CDR3 region has 12 residues. As DNA, the CDR3 is TGTGCCAGCAGTTTAGCCAACTACGAGCAGTACTTC. Translating gives CASSLANYEQYF.